These 27 T cell receptor beta chains came from one sample sequenced in a study of OX40 agonist ivuxolimab in advanced cancers. Produced via immunoSEQ multiplex PCR; TCRdb's table is partial and in-frame only. The sample shows 80,000 to 100,000 clones, around 94% of them seen only once. The sequenced sample was CD4+ or CD8+ T cells sorted from blood, obtained in a trial of the OX40 agonist ivuxolimab. Receptor source: an adult with an advanced solid tumor such as melanoma, head and neck, liver or kidney cancer.

This chain uses TRBV30 with TRBJ1-1, with D unresolved. The V gene lost 0 bases and the J gene lost 5 bases, with 22 bases spanning the gap. Germline V gene data show CDR1 as GTSNPN and CDR2 as SVGIG (reference sequence). CDR3 length: 17 residues. The CDR3 DNA is TGTGCCTGGAGTGTATTCTTTAGCTTCCAAGGTTCGACTGAAGCTTTCTTT. Residues: CAWSVFFSFQGSTEAFF.

V gene TRBV5-1 combines with J gene TRBJ2-3, with D hard to call. V lost 0 bases and J lost 2, with 7 bases in between. CDR3 size: 14 residues. Germline V CDR1 and CDR2: SGHRS, YFSETQ. The CDR3 nucleotides are TGCGCCAGCAGCTTGGGACGGCTCACAGATACGCAGTATTTT. As protein: CASSLGRLTDTQYF.

J is TRBJ1-2 and V is TRBV6-5; maybe TRBD1 (6 bases). V lost 5 bases, J lost 7 bases, and 17 bases lay in between. From germline, CDR1 is MNHEY and CDR2 SVGAGI. This CDR3 contains 14 residues. The CDR3 protein is CASSPGTTLRGYTF. CDR3 nucleotides: TGTGCCAGCAGTCCCGGGACAACCCTCCGTGGCTACACCTTC.

This clone was observed once. The chain couples TRBV6-6 to TRBJ2-7; D gene uncertain. V dropped 0 bases and J dropped 4 bases, with 7 bases sitting between them. CDR1 is MNHNY and CDR2 is SVGAGI in the germline V gene (reference sequence). The CDR3 contains 13 residues. CDR3 protein: CASSYSGLYEQYF. Here the CDR3 DNA reads TGTGCCAGCAGTTACTCAGGCCTGTACGAGCAGTACTTC.

The count of this clone is one. The chain combines TRBV11-2 with TRBJ2-1; 7 nucleotides align to TRBD2. Per the germline V gene, CDR1 is SGHAT and CDR2 is FQNNGV. Trimming at V came to 0 bases and at J to 1 base, leaving 6 bases not matched to a gene. The CDR3 covers 17 residues. CDR3 in amino acids: CASSLEAGGGSYNEQFF. The CDR3 coding sequence is TGTGCCAGCAGCTTAGAGGCTGGCGGGGGTTCCTACAATGAGCAGTTCTTC.

This sequence joins TRBV5-1 and TRBJ1-2, with a weak D call TRBD1 (5 bases). From germline, CDR1 is SGHRS and CDR2 YFSETQ. With 4 bases removed from V and 6 bases from J, the gap between germline ends came to 19 bases. There are 15 residues in the CDR3. CDR3 loop: CASSLSDARVNGYTF. DNA of the CDR3: TGCGCCAGCAGCCTTTCAGATGCCAGGGTGAATGGCTACACCTTC.

The gene calls are TRBV28 and TRBJ2-7; D is perhaps TRBD1 or TRBD2 (5 bases each). Germline V gene lookup returns CDR1 MDHEN and CDR2 SYDVKM. This CDR3 spans 15 amino acids. Trimming pared 4 bases from V and 3 bases from J, leaving 16 bases between. CDR3 DNA: TGTGCCAGCAGTTCCTCCGGGACCATGGGCTACGAGCAGTACTTC. It translates to CASSSSGTMGYEQYF.

The chain recombines TRBV30 with TRBJ1-6; possibly TRBD1 for D (5 bases). The CDR3 sequence is 13 residues long. Trimming pared 5 bases from V and 10 bases from J, leaving 15 bases between. Germline V gene lookup returns CDR1 GTSNPN and CDR2 SVGIG (reference sequence). The CDR3 region is CAWDLLRDSPLHF. The CDR3 nucleotides read TGTGCCTGGGACCTACTGAGGGACTCACCCCTCCACTTT.

Of note for this clone: Other DNA sequences in the same sample also yield this CDR3. The gene calls are TRBV6-1 and TRBJ1-5, with TRBD1 matching 8 bases. Germline trimming cut 5 bases from V and 7 bases from J; bases unmatched to any gene: 10. The CDR3 length is 15 residues. CDR1 is MNHNS and CDR2 is SASEGT in the germline V gene. CDR3 bases: TGTGCCAGCAGTCCTGGACAGGGAGGCTCGCAGCCCCAGCATTTT. Translated, it gives CASSPGQGGSQPQHF.

This chain connects TRBV4-3 to TRBJ2-5, with unresolved D. The V end lost 0 bases, the J end lost 4 bases, and 6 bases lay between the germline ends. CDR1 and CDR2 (germline): LGHNA, YSLEER. The CDR3 spans 13 residues. The CDR3 sequence is CASSQDSRETQYF. CDR3 DNA: TGCGCCAGCAGCCAAGACTCGAGAGAGACCCAGTACTTC.

This chain uses TRBV30 with TRBJ1-5, with no clear D. The CDR3 is made up of 13 amino acids. CDR1 is GTSNPN, CDR2 SVGIG, per germline (reference sequence). Trimming took off 3 bases at V and 3 bases at J, with 9 bases between the two ends. The CDR3 DNA sequence: TGTGCCTGGAGGGGGTCTGACAATCAGCCCCAGCATTTT. It translates to CAWRGSDNQPQHF.

The gene calls are TRBV7-2 and TRBJ2-3; 9 nucleotides align to TRBD2. Germline V CDR1 and CDR2: SGHTA, FQGNSA. V shed 5 bases and J 1 base; nucleotides not matched to a gene: 10. This CDR3 comprises 17 residues. The CDR3 coding sequence is TGTGCCAGCAGCCCCTACCCAGCTAGCGGGGGCACAGATACGCAGTATTTT. It is translated as CASSPYPASGGTDTQYF.

The chain joins TRBV4-3 to TRBJ1-5; D might be TRBD1 (5 bases). The CDR3 spans 16 residues. V lost 4 bases and J lost 4, with 17 bases in between. Germline CDR1 is LGHNA and CDR2 is YSLEER. The chain's CDR3 is CASSRNTGTLNQPQHF. The CDR3 region has the DNA TGCGCCAGCAGCCGGAATACCGGGACCTTAAATCAGCCCCAGCATTTT.

This clone has only a few counts. CDR3 region: CASSPDRAGSNQPQHF. CDR3 sequence (DNA): TGTGCCAGCAGTCCGGACAGGGCGGGGAGCAATCAGCCCCAGCATTTT. The chain has TRBV28 and TRBJ1-5; 8 nucleotides line up with TRBD1. V trimming: 5 bases; J trimming: 1 base; junction bases outside the gene matches: 7. The CDR3 has 16 amino acids. CDR1 MDHEN and CDR2 SYDVKM come from the germline V gene.

This clone appeared once. The chain employs TRBV18 and TRBJ2-1; D remains unclear. V dropped 4 bases and J dropped 0 bases, with 13 bases sitting between them. The germline gives CDR1 KGHSH, CDR2 LQKENI. The CDR3 is 16 residues long. This chain's CDR3 is CASSRLGPSSYNEQFF. For the CDR3, the DNA is TGTGCCAGCTCACGTCTCGGACCCAGCTCCTACAATGAGCAGTTCTTC.

The chain joins TRBV4-1 to TRBJ2-5; D might be TRBD2 (6 bases). Germline V gene lookup returns CDR1 MGHRA and CDR2 YSYEKL. V was shortened by 0 bases and J by 5 bases, with 19 bases between the two germline ends. CDR3 size: 17 residues. As DNA, the CDR3 is TGCGCCAGCAGCCAAGACTTGGTTACCTCAGGGAGGGAGACCCAGTACTTC. This codes for CASSQDLVTSGRETQYF.

This clone was picked up one time. The chain employs TRBV6-5 and TRBJ1-2, with D possibly being TRBD1 (6 bases). From germline, CDR1 is MNHEY and CDR2 SVGAGI. Between the trimmed V and J ends, which lost 5 bases and 1 base, there was a span of 11 bases. The length of the CDR3 is 14 residues. The CDR3, as DNA: TGTGCCAGCAGTACATTCAGGGGTAACTATGGCTACACCTTC. Translating gives CASSTFRGNYGYTF.

The chain has TRBV10-3 and TRBJ1-4, with D perhaps matching TRBD1 (5 bases). This CDR3 spans 13 amino acids. Trimming took off 6 bases at V and 5 bases at J, with 10 bases between the two ends. Per the germline V gene, CDR1 is ENHRY and CDR2 is SYGVKD. The CDR3 sequence is CAISWDPNEKLFF. CDR3 DNA: TGTGCCATCAGCTGGGACCCCAATGAAAAACTGTTTTTT.

The chain recombines TRBV5-1 with TRBJ2-1, with D tentatively TRBD2 (5 bases). The CDR3 has 14 amino acids. Per germline, CDR1 SGHRS and CDR2 YFSETQ. V was clipped by 4 bases and J by 10 bases, with 18 bases between them. The CDR3: CASSSGLAAGEQFF. Written as DNA, the CDR3 is TGCGCCAGCAGCAGCGGACTTGCCGCTGGGGAGCAGTTCTTC.

The V and J genes are TRBV23-1 and TRBJ2-3, with 13 positions matching TRBD2. TRBV23-1 is marked as an open reading frame, function uncertain. V lost 4 bases and J lost 0; bases outside the gene matches: 10. CDR3 length: 19 amino acids. In DNA form, the CDR3 reads TGCGCCAGCAGTCGACGATGGACTAGCGGGAGCGCTAGCACAGATACGCAGTATTTT. Amino acid sequence: CASSRRWTSGSASTDTQYF.

This chain joins TRBV12-5 and TRBJ2-4, with 10 bases matching TRBD2. The trim removed 6 bases at V and 3 bases at J, leaving 5 bases unmatched. This CDR3 is 15 amino acids long. Germline-derived CDR1 and CDR2 are LGHNT and FRNRAP. The CDR3 DNA reads TGTGCTAGTGGAAAGCGGGAGGGAGGCAAAAACATTCAGTACTTC. Its protein product is CASGKREGGKNIQYF.

The CDR3 spells CASSLQAGVNEQFF. Written as DNA, the CDR3 is TGTGCCAGCAGCTTACAAGCGGGAGTCAATGAGCAGTTCTTC. The chain recombines TRBV7-9 with TRBJ2-1; 8 bases align to TRBD2. Trimming took 2 bases from V and 6 from J; bases not matched to a gene: 3. The CDR3 consists of 14 residues. Germline values: CDR1 SEHNR, CDR2 FQNEAQ (reference sequence).

The J gene is TRBJ1-2, the V gene TRBV28; D call uncertain. The length of the CDR3 is 15 residues. Germline lookup yields CDR1 MDHEN and CDR2 SYDVKM. The V end lost 2 bases, the J end lost 5 bases, and 15 bases lay between the germline ends. CDR3 coding DNA: TGTGCCAGCAGTTTACTGGTTGCCAGCCCTTATGGCTACACCTTC. Protein: CASSLLVASPYGYTF.

The CDR3 bases are TGCGCCAGCAGCTCGTCCGCTAGCGGTGCCTACAATGAGCAGTTCTTC. The encoded protein is CASSSSASGAYNEQFF. J is TRBJ2-1 and V is TRBV5-1; 7 nucleotides line up with TRBD2. Germline V gives CDR1 SGHRS, CDR2 YFSETQ. V was pared by 3 bases and J by 2 bases, with 8 bases of the junction left unmatched. This CDR3 has 16 residues.

This clone was counted a single time. The chain combines TRBV2 with TRBJ2-1, with 14 bases fitting TRBD2. The CDR3 spans 15 residues. The germline CDR1 and CDR2 sequences are SNHLY and FYNNEI. V trimming: 6 bases; J trimming: 4 bases; junction bases outside the gene matches: 2. The CDR3 region is CASRRLAGGYNEQFF. Here the CDR3 DNA reads TGTGCCAGCAGGAGACTAGCGGGGGGGTACAATGAGCAGTTCTTC.

The gene calls are TRBV28 and TRBJ2-1; perhaps TRBD2 as D (6 bases). CDR1 is MDHEN and CDR2 is SYDVKM in the germline V gene. CDR3 length: 15 residues. The ends were cut back, 3 bases at V and 3 bases at J, with 12 bases in the middle. As DNA, the CDR3 is TGTGCCAGCAGTTTTACTAGCAGGAGCTACAATGAGCAGTTCTTC. This codes for CASSFTSRSYNEQFF.

This clone appeared once. The chain employs TRBV28 and TRBJ1-1; tentative D call: TRBD1 (5 bases). The germline V and J ends were trimmed by 5 bases and 2 bases, with 12 bases remaining between them. The germline V gene has CDR1 MDHEN and CDR2 SYDVKM. CDR3 size: 14 residues. The CDR3 DNA reads TGTGCCAGCAGTCTCATGACAGCTAACACTGAAGCTTTCTTT. Translated: CASSLMTANTEAFF.